These 7 T cell receptor beta chains share one sample of origin, sequenced in a study of T cell repertoires in cytomegalovirus infection. TCRdb used MiXCR to reprocess the reads, holding one entry per CDR3 protein. The table includes about 570,000 distinct CDR3 sequences, about 40% detected once. Antigens for these TCRs are unknown. The material sequenced was cultured PBMCs, taken from culture after CMV antigen stimulation. These receptors all stem from a human donor in good health (CMV status not recorded). Some clones in this sample may be carry-over from other donors' samples.

The chain links TRBV7-6 to TRBJ2-3; 9 nucleotides line up with TRBD1. The CDR3 consists of 18 residues. V lost 5 bases to trimming and J lost 6 bases; unmatched junction nucleotides: 18. Germline V gene data show CDR1 as SGHVS and CDR2 as FNYEAQ. CDR3 sequence reads: CASSPTRRQGGLMDTQYF. CDR3 coding DNA: TGTGCCAGCAGCCCTACCCGAAGACAGGGGGGCCTTATGGATACGCAGTATTTT.

Ten or more counts support this clonotype. The chain recombines TRBV7-2 with TRBJ2-2, with unresolved D. CDR3 length equals 13 residues. Trimming left V 3 bases short and J 2 bases short, with 4 bases between. Germline V CDR1 and CDR2: SGHTA, FQGNSA. CDR3 loop: CASSFLNTGELFF. The CDR3 DNA reads as TGTGCCAGCAGCTTTCTAAACACCGGGGAGCTGTTTTTT. Together with reference TRBV7-2 and TRBJ2-2, the CDR3 gives the full variable domain: GAGVSQSPSNKVTEKGKDVELRCDPISGHTALYWYRQSLGQGLEFLIYFQGNSAPDKSGLPSDRFSAERTGGSVSTLTIQRTQQEDSAVYLCASSFLNTGELFFGEGSRLTVL.

The DNA for the CDR3 is TGTGCCAGCAGCTTACCCCTCCACCTAGTTTCCTACAATGAGCAGTTCTTC. Translated, it gives CASSLPLHLVSYNEQFF. V and J are TRBV7-2 and TRBJ2-1; D remains unclear. Deletions cut 2 bases from V and 1 base from J, with 15 bases between. CDR1 is SGHTA, CDR2 FQGNSA, per germline. This CDR3 contains 17 residues.

The table lists this clonotype with a few counts. This chain uses TRBV4-3 with TRBJ2-2; 7 bases agree with TRBD1. V dropped 1 base and J dropped 4; count of bases not matched to a gene: 12. From germline, CDR1 is LGHNA and CDR2 YSLEER. This CDR3 contains 18 residues. In DNA, the CDR3 is TGCGCCAGCAGCCAAGGCCCTACAGGGGTGGGCGCCACCGGGGAGCTGTTTTTT. Translated, it gives CASSQGPTGVGATGELFF.

This clonotype was detected a few times. This chain links TRBV28 with TRBJ2-4; D perhaps matches TRBD1 (5 bases). V gave up 6 bases and J gave up 4 bases, with 10 bases separating them. CDR3 length: 13 residues. Germline CDR1 is MDHEN and CDR2 is SYDVKM. Here the CDR3 DNA reads TGTGCCAGCAGGCCGCAGGGTAAAAACATTCAGTACTTC. As protein: CASRPQGKNIQYF.

V usage is TRBV7-2 and J usage is TRBJ1-3, with 9 bases lining up with TRBD1. There are 14 residues in the CDR3. The V and J ends lost 4 bases and 6 bases, in that order; junction bases with no gene match: 4. Germline V gene sequence: CDR1 SGHTA, CDR2 FQGNSA. CDR3 amino acids: CASSSGDRVNTIYF. DNA of the CDR3: TGTGCCAGCAGCTCAGGGGACAGGGTAAACACCATATATTTT.

This clonotype was seen ten or more times. The chain couples TRBV6-2 or TRBV6-3 to TRBJ2-3, with D perhaps matching TRBD1 (6 bases). V was clipped by 1 base and J by 4 bases, with 12 bases between them. The CDR3 length is 15 residues. The germline CDR1 and CDR2 sequences are MNHEY and SVGEGT. CDR3 sequence reads: CASSYYTPGADTQYF. CDR3 DNA: TGTGCCAGCAGTTACTACACCCCAGGGGCAGATACGCAGTATTTT.